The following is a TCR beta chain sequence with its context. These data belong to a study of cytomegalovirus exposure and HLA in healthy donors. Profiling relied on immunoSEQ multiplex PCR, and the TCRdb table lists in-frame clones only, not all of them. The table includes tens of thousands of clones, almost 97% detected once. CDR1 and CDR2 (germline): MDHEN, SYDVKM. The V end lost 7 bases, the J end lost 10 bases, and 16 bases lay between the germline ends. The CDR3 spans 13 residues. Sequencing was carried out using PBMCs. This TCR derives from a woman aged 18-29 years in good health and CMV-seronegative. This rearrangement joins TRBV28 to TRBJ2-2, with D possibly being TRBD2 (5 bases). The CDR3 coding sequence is TGTGCCAGCACCCAAACCCCGGGGTTGGAGCTGTTTTTT. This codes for CASTQTPGLELFF.